This T cell receptor beta chain was obtained from a study of blood T cell repertoires in COVID-19. Study at large: Both acute and convalescent COVID-19 samples were obtained from the United States, Italy and Spain. PBMCs, B-cell-depleted T cells, or T cells were the source of the cDNA or gDNA that made up the material.

The ends were cut back, 3 bases at V and 8 bases at J, with 14 bases in the middle. CDR3 length equals 14 residues. The germline V gene has CDR1 MNHEY and CDR2 SMNVEV (reference sequence). In the authors' methods: The authors estimated nucleated cell counts from reference gene primer amplification. Assay used: immunoSEQ multiplex PCR; TCRdb lists only in-frame clones, some missing. V, J and clone size reflect that table, while D and trimming were determined from the DNA. The sample lists about 81,000 clones; roughly 78% were seen once. The chain carries TRBV27 and TRBJ1-3; D gene unclear. The sequence was obtained from a human donor in a cohort sampled during active COVID-19. The sequenced material came from peripheral blood. The CDR3: CASSFSREGDTIYF. The CDR3 DNA sequence: TGTGCCAGCAGTTTTTCCCGGGAGGGTGACACCATATATTTT.